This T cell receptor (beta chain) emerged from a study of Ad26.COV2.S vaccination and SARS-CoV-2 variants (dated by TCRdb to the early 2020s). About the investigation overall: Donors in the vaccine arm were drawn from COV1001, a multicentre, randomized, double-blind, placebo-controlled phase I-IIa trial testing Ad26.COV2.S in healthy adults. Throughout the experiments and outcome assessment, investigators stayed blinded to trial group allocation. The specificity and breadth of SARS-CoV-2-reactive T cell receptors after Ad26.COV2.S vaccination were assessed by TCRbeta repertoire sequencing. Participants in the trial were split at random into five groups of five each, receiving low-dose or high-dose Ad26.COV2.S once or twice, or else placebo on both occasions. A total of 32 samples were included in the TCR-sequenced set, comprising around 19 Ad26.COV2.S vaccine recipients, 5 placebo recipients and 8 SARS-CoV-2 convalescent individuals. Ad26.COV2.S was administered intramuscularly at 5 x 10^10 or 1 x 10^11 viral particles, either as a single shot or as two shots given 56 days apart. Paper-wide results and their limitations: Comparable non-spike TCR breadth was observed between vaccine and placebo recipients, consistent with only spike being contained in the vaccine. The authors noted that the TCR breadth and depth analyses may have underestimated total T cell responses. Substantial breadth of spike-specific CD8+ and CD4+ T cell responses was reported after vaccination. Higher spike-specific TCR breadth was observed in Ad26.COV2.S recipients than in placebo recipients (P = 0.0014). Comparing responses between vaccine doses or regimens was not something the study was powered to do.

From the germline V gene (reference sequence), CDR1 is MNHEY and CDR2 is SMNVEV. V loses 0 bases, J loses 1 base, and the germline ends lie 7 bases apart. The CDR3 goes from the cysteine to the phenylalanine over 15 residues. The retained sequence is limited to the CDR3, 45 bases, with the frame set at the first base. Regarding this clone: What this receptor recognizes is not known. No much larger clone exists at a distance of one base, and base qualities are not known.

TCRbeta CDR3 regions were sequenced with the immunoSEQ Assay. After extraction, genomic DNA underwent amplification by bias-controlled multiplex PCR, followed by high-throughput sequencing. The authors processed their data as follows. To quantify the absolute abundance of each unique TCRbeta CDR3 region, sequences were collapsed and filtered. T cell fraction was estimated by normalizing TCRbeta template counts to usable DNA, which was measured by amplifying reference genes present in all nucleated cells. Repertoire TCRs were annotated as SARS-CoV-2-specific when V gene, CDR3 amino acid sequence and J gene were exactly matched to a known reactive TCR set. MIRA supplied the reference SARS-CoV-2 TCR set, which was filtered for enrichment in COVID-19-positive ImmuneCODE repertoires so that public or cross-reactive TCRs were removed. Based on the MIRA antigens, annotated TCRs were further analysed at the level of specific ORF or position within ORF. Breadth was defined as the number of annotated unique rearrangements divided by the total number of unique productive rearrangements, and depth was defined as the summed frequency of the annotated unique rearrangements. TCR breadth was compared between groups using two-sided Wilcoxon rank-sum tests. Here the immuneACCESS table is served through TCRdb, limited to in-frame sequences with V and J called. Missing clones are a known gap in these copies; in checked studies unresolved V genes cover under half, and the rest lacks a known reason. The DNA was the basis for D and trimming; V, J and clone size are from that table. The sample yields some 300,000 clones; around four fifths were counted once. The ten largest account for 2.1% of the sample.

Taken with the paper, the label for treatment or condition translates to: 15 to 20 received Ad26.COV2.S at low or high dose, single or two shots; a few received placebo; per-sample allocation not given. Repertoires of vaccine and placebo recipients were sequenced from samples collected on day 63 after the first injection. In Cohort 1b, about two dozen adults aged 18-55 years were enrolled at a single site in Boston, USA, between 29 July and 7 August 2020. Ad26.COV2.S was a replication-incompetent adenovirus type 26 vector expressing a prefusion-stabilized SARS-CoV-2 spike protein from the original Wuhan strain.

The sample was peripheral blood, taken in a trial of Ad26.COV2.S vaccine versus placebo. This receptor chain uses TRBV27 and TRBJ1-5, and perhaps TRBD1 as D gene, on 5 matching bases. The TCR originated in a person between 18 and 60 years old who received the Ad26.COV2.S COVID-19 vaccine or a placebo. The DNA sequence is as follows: TGTGCCAGCAGTTTATCGGGGGGGAGCAATCAGCCCCAGCATTTT. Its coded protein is CASSLSGGSNQPQHF.